Listed below are T cell receptor beta chains from one sample, sequenced in a study of T-cell reconstitution after alpha-beta-depleted transplantation in children. TCRdb re-called the PCR reads with MiXCR, one entry per CDR3 protein. This repertoire shows about 500,000 distinct CDR3 sequences, about 31% found once; its top ten account for 2.4%. The material was PBMCs from the stem cell graft donor, obtained from the stem cell graft. The receptors here all came from a human donor who donated a stem cell graft to a child with aplastic anemia. CDR3s include the opening cysteine and the closing phenylalanine or tryptophan. Each record gives: V gene, D gene, clone size, J gene, CDR3 protein, CDR3 DNA. The D gene is left open where the match is weak. Size is stated for part of the rows, as once, few or many counts, or as a class when the clone is expanded.

TRBV5-1	TRBD1	few	TRBJ2-1	CASSPRQGYNEQFF	TGCGCCAGCAGCCCACGACAGGGCTACAATGAGCAGTTCTTC
TRBV28	TRBD1	-	TRBJ2-1	CASSLGTGKHEQFF	TGTGCCAGCAGTTTGGGGACAGGGAAGCATGAGCAGTTCTTC
TRBV20-1	-	few	TRBJ2-5	CSARDVAQYF	TGCAGTGCTAGAGACGTGGCCCAGTACTTC
TRBV7-9	TRBD1	-	TRBJ1-2	CASSSRDSGNYGYTF	TGTGCCAGCAGCTCCCGGGACAGTGGTAACTATGGCTACACCTTC
TRBV7-6	-	-	TRBJ2-6	CASSPLGGWRQRRSGANVLTF	TGTGCCAGCAGCCCCCTCGGGGGTTGGCGGCAGCGTCGCTCTGGGGCCAACGTCCTGACTTTC
TRBV5-1	-	-	TRBJ2-7	CASSLGGVSYEQYF	TGCGCCAGCAGCTTGGGGGGTGTCTCCTACGAGCAGTACTTC
TRBV7-2	-	-	TRBJ2-6	CASSQRPGAGANVLTF	TGTGCCAGCAGTCAAAGGCCAGGGGCTGGGGCCAACGTCCTGACTTTC
TRBV14	-	-	TRBJ2-5	CASSQDRWSQETQYF	TGTGCCAGCAGCCAAGATCGGTGGTCCCAAGAGACCCAGTACTTC
TRBV12-3/TRBV12-4	-	-	TRBJ1-2	CASRSEGGNYGYTF	TGTGCCAGCAGATCAGAGGGGGGTAACTATGGCTACACCTTC
TRBV19	-	-	TRBJ2-1	CASSSDRKRDDEQFF	TGTGCCAGTAGCTCGGACAGAAAGAGGGACGATGAGCAGTTCTTC
TRBV6-5	-	few	TRBJ2-3	CASSYSSTRGPGTDTQYF	TGTGCCAGCAGTTACTCAAGTACACGAGGGCCGGGCACAGATACGCAGTATTTT
TRBV15	-	-	TRBJ2-7	CATSREPAYEQYF	TGTGCCACCAGCAGAGAACCCGCCTACGAGCAGTACTTC
TRBV20-1	TRBD1	few	TRBJ1-2	CSAYLGTDFYGYTF	TGCAGTGCCTACCTCGGGACAGATTTCTATGGCTACACCTTC
TRBV18	TRBD2	once	TRBJ2-3	CATQLAGVDTQYF	TGTGCCACCCAACTAGCGGGTGTGGATACGCAGTATTTT
TRBV7-9	-	-	TRBJ2-5	CASSFMGGETQYF	TGTGCCAGCAGCTTTATGGGGGGAGAGACCCAGTACTTC
TRBV29-1	-	few	TRBJ2-1	CSAPRGGRYNEQFF	TGCAGCGCCCCCCGGGGTGGGAGGTACAATGAGCAGTTCTTC
TRBV6-1	-	-	TRBJ2-6	CASSADSGANVLTF	TGTGCCAGCAGTGCGGACTCTGGGGCCAACGTCCTGACTTTC
TRBV20-1	-	many	TRBJ1-1	CSARAGGTEAFF	TGCAGTGCTAGAGCGGGTGGGACTGAAGCTTTCTTT
TRBV12-3/TRBV12-4	-	few	TRBJ2-3	CASSLGRGRTDTQYF	TGTGCCAGCAGCCTAGGAAGGGGACGCACAGATACGCAGTATTTT
TRBV5-6	-	few	TRBJ2-2	CASSLRGGGELFF	TGTGCCAGCAGCTTGCGGGGTGGCGGGGAGCTGTTTTTT
TRBV27	TRBD1	-	TRBJ1-4	CASRSGTGVRTNEKLFF	TGTGCCAGCAGATCCGGGACAGGGGTGAGAACTAATGAAAAACTGTTTTTT
TRBV28	-	few	TRBJ2-7	CASSMFGTNTYEQYF	TGTGCCAGCAGTATGTTCGGGACAAATACCTACGAGCAGTACTTC
TRBV12-3/TRBV12-4	-	-	TRBJ2-3	CASSSSGGSTDTQYF	TGTGCCAGCAGCTCGTCCGGCGGAAGCACAGATACGCAGTATTTT
TRBV27	-	-	TRBJ1-6	CASSPFGTLNSPLHF	TGTGCCAGCAGTCCGTTCGGGACCCTAAATTCACCCCTCCACTTT
TRBV6-1	-	-	TRBJ1-1	CASSELGNTEAFF	TGTGCCAGCAGTGAATTGGGGAACACTGAAGCTTTCTTT
TRBV27	-	few	TRBJ2-7	CASSLGQGILSYEQYF	TGTGCCAGCAGTTTAGGCCAGGGAATCCTATCCTACGAGCAGTACTTC
TRBV3-1	-	-	TRBJ1-5	CASSQGITNQPQHF	TGTGCCAGCAGCCAGGGGATTACCAATCAGCCCCAGCATTTT
TRBV12-3/TRBV12-4	TRBD1	-	TRBJ2-1	CASTHPDRGDEQFF	TGTGCCAGCACCCACCCGGACAGGGGCGATGAGCAGTTCTTC
TRBV6-6	-	-	TRBJ1-2	CASSLVGDYGYTF	TGTGCCAGCAGTTTGGTCGGGGACTATGGCTACACCTTC
TRBV11-1	-	-	TRBJ1-1	CASSPKRDAGFMNTEAFF	TGTGCCAGCAGCCCTAAGCGCGACGCTGGGTTCATGAACACTGAAGCTTTCTTT
TRBV12-3/TRBV12-4	TRBD1	-	TRBJ2-6	CASSLRQGSGANVLTF	TGTGCCAGCAGTTTAAGACAGGGGTCTGGGGCCAACGTCCTGACTTTC
TRBV7-2	-	once	TRBJ1-2	CASSLAGRAEYGYTF	TGTGCCAGCAGCTTAGCGGGCAGGGCAGAGTATGGCTACACCTTC
TRBV20-1	-	once	TRBJ1-5	CSAAGEGNQPQHF	TGCAGTGCTGCCGGGGAAGGGAATCAGCCCCAGCATTTT
TRBV5-1	TRBD1	once	TRBJ2-7	CASSETGPPTSYEQYF	TGCGCCAGCAGCGAGACAGGGCCCCCAACGTCCTACGAGCAGTACTTC
TRBV9	TRBD1	-	TRBJ1-5	CASNTGQGNQPQHF	TGTGCCAGTAATACGGGACAGGGCAATCAGCCCCAGCATTTT
TRBV2	-	-	TRBJ1-1	CASRWVGGDTEAFF	TGTGCCAGCAGGTGGGTGGGAGGGGACACTGAAGCTTTCTTT
TRBV20-1	-	few	TRBJ1-5	CSARTKQPDSNQPQHF	TGCAGTGCTAGAACGAAACAGCCAGATAGCAATCAGCCCCAGCATTTT
TRBV29-1	-	few	TRBJ2-1	CSGRGRPRGGRGEQFF	TGCAGCGGACGAGGGAGACCTAGGGGAGGCCGGGGTGAGCAGTTCTTC
TRBV7-2	-	-	TRBJ1-5	CASSLGTVRQPQHF	TGTGCCAGCAGCTTAGGGACAGTTCGTCAGCCCCAGCATTTT
TRBV29-1	TRBD1	-	TRBJ1-1	CSVEGTGATEAFF	TGCAGCGTTGAAGGGACAGGGGCGACTGAAGCTTTCTTT
TRBV7-6	TRBD1	few	TRBJ2-7	CASSSLEQGAWYEQYF	TGTGCCAGCAGCTCCCTTGAACAGGGGGCCTGGTACGAGCAGTACTTC
TRBV27	-	-	TRBJ1-6	CASSTSVGGSPLHF	TGTGCCAGCAGTACTAGCGTTGGGGGTTCACCCCTCCACTTT
TRBV20-1	-	few	TRBJ2-3	CSAMRHLTGADTQYF	TGCAGTGCTATGAGACACTTAACGGGGGCAGATACGCAGTATTTT
TRBV18	TRBD1	-	TRBJ1-2	CASSPPGTDYGYTF	TGTGCCAGCTCACCACCCGGGACAGACTATGGCTACACCTTC
TRBV30	-	few	TRBJ2-1	CAWSRGRDNEQFF	TGTGCCTGGAGTAGGGGGAGGGACAATGAGCAGTTCTTC
TRBV29-1	-	-	TRBJ1-2	CSVERNGYTF	TGCAGCGTAGAAAGGAACGGCTACACCTTC
TRBV12-3/TRBV12-4	TRBD2	-	TRBJ2-1	CASSSRTSGRDHEQFF	TGTGCCAGCAGTTCAAGGACTAGCGGGAGAGACCATGAGCAGTTCTTC
TRBV9	-	once	TRBJ1-1	CASSVATEAFF	TGTGCCAGCAGCGTGGCGACTGAAGCTTTCTTT
TRBV2	-	-	TRBJ1-1	CASSEGRGFTEAFF	TGTGCCAGCAGTGAAGGCAGGGGATTCACTGAAGCTTTCTTT
TRBV29-1	-	few	TRBJ1-1	CSVEDRGIRPEAFF	TGCAGCGTTGAAGATCGGGGCATTCGACCTGAAGCTTTCTTT
TRBV20-1	-	few	TRBJ2-2	CSARGTITGELFF	TGCAGTGCTAGAGGCACTATCACCGGGGAGCTGTTTTTT
TRBV20-1	TRBD1	few	TRBJ1-2	CSARDVRDSYNYGYTF	TGCAGTGCTAGAGATGTTAGGGACAGTTATAACTATGGCTACACCTTC
TRBV2	TRBD2	once	TRBJ2-3	CASSAASGSGTDTQYF	TGTGCCAGCAGTGCCGCTAGCGGGAGCGGCACAGATACGCAGTATTTT
TRBV12-3/TRBV12-4	TRBD2	-	TRBJ2-1	CASIFSGRGNNEQFF	TGTGCCAGCATCTTTAGCGGGAGGGGTAACAATGAGCAGTTCTTC
TRBV7-2	-	-	TRBJ2-5	CASSFWRYQTQYF	TGTGCCAGCAGCTTCTGGCGCTATCAGACCCAGTACTTC